A single sample gave rise to the 9 T cell receptor beta chains below, sequenced in a study of blood T cell repertoires in COVID-19. The data were produced by immunoSEQ multiplex PCR, yet TCRdb's version contains in-frame clones alone and is incomplete. Of more than 85,000 clones in the sample, less than 85% were seen once. Source material: peripheral blood. These receptors all stem from a woman in her fifties or sixties with acute or convalescent COVID-19.

The V and J genes are TRBV10-2 and TRBJ1-1; TRBD1 is a possible D gene (6 bases). The CDR3 consists of 13 residues. V lost 0 bases to trimming and J lost 11 bases, with 13 bases between them. Germline CDR1 reads WSHSY; CDR2 reads SAAADI. CDR3 sequence (DNA): TGCGCCAGCAGTGAGTCCGCGGGGGCCGCCGCTTTCTTT. This translates into CASSESAGAAAFF.

This chain connects TRBV5-1 to TRBJ2-5, with 13 bases matching TRBD2. The CDR3 has 17 amino acids. J gave up 5 bases and V 5 bases, and 12 bases lay outside the gene matches. In germline, CDR1 is SGHRS, CDR2 YFSETQ. The DNA for the CDR3 is TGCGCCAGCAGTCCACCGGGACTAGCGGGGACGATTGAGACCCAGTACTTC. Translating it yields CASSPPGLAGTIETQYF.

This chain links TRBV7-8 with TRBJ1-5; 10 bases fit TRBD1. The CDR3 runs 14 residues. Germline V gives CDR1 SGHVS, CDR2 FQNEAQ. V shed 7 bases, J shed 4 bases, and the junction held 4 bases outside the gene matches. For the CDR3, the DNA is TGTGCCAGCACCCGGACAGGGGGAAATCAGCCCCAGCATTTT. Amino acids: CASTRTGGNQPQHF. The variable domain in full, completed from reference TRBV7-8 and TRBJ1-5, reads GAGVSQSPRYKVAKRGQDVALRCDPISGHVSLFWYQQALGQGPEFLTYFQNEAQLDKSGLPSDRFFAERPEGSVSTLKIQRTQQEDSAVYLCASTRTGGNQPQHFGDGTRLSIL.

The chain combines TRBV27 with TRBJ1-5, with a weak D call TRBD1 (6 bases). Per germline, CDR1 MNHEY and CDR2 SMNVEV (reference sequence). This CDR3 has 16 residues. V lost 4 bases, J lost 6 bases, and 19 bases lay in between. The CDR3 nucleotides read TGTGCCAGCAGTTCTGGGGGCCATACCAGCGGTCAGCCCCAGCATTTT. Translated, it gives CASSSGGHTSGQPQHF.

This chain joins TRBV6-5 and TRBJ2-1, with 8 bases aligning to TRBD2. The CDR3 spans 13 residues. The germline CDR1 and CDR2 sequences are MNHEY and SVGAGI. The J segment lost 8 bases and the V segment lost 5 bases, leaving 5 bases of the junction unmatched. The CDR3 loop reads CASSRTSPHEQFF. The DNA for the CDR3 is TGTGCCAGCAGTCGGACTAGCCCCCATGAGCAGTTCTTC.

This chain uses TRBV5-1 with TRBJ2-4; TRBD2 aligns across 10 bases. There are 16 residues in the CDR3. The germline gives CDR1 SGHRS, CDR2 YFSETQ. The ends lost 0 bases at V and 5 bases at J; junction bases unmatched: 5. CDR3 sequence reads: CASSLEFGLAENIQYF. In DNA form, the CDR3 reads TGCGCCAGCAGCTTGGAGTTTGGACTAGCGGAAAACATTCAGTACTTC.

The V gene is TRBV14, the J gene TRBJ2-1; D possibly corresponds to TRBD2 (5 bases). Trimming removed 4 bases at V and 7 bases at J, with 14 bases between. CDR3 size: 14 residues. CDR1 is SGHDN and CDR2 is FVKESK in the germline V gene. The DNA for the CDR3 is TGTGCCAGCAGCCGTGGGCTAGCTTGGAATGAGCAGTTCTTC. Its protein is CASSRGLAWNEQFF.

The chain has TRBV28 and TRBJ1-6; 8 nucleotides align to TRBD1. With V trimmed by 5 bases and J by 7 bases, 7 bases remained unmatched. The CDR3 is 15 amino acids. Germline V gene data show CDR1 as MDHEN and CDR2 as SYDVKM. The CDR3 reads CASSVSQGENSPLHF. The CDR3 nucleotides read TGTGCCAGCAGTGTATCACAGGGGGAGAATTCACCCCTCCACTTT.

This clone has just a few counts. The chain recombines TRBV20-1 with TRBJ1-2; 10 nucleotides match TRBD1. Looked up from germline, CDR1 is DFQATT and CDR2 is SNEGSKA (reference sequence). The CDR3 runs to 11 residues. The CDR3 nucleotides read TGCATTGGACAGGGGGGCTATGGCTACACCTTC. Translating it yields CIGQGGYGYTF.